These T cell receptor beta chains were read from a single sample in a study of T-cell reconstitution after alpha-beta-depleted transplantation in children. In TCRdb, the PCR reads were re-called with MiXCR into one record per CDR3 protein. Of roughly 32,000 distinct CDR3 sequences in the sample, roughly 6.7% were seen once. This material consisted of peripheral blood, taken 60 days after TCRalphabeta/CD19-depleted stem cell transplant. These receptors originate from a child younger than two who had a stem cell transplant for acute myeloid leukemia, so the T cells may come from the graft donor. The CDR3 runs from the conserved cysteine through the conserved F or W.

J,V,CDR3
TRBJ2-6,TRBV24-1,CATSDRTGSGANVLTF
TRBJ1-5,TRBV5-1,CASSLEGGGQPQHF
TRBJ2-7,TRBV10-2,CASSGILLRTGDLYEQYF
TRBJ1-6,TRBV4-3,CASSWGAGRGGSPLHF
TRBJ2-7,TRBV6-5,CASSYSPSGGYYEQYF
TRBJ1-2,TRBV25-1,CASSATAFRGYTF
TRBJ2-1,TRBV28,CASSIGTSGSFYNEQFF
TRBJ2-1,TRBV11-2,CASSLDPGQVYYNEQFF
TRBJ2-5,TRBV6-2/TRBV6-3,CASSFLRVYRDETQYF
TRBJ1-5,TRBV6-1,CASSETIYSNQPQHF
TRBJ1-1,TRBV7-9,CASSPLTLNTEAFF
TRBJ2-5,TRBV10-3,CAISESSGGEETQYF
TRBJ2-7,TRBV30,CAWSVTGTSEQYF
TRBJ2-3,TRBV5-6,CASSLKRDRVTDTQYF
TRBJ1-5,TRBV4-3,CASSQTRRGINQPQHF
TRBJ2-5,TRBV5-6,CASSLLAQETQYF
TRBJ1-3,TRBV6-1,CASSELKGSLGGNTIYF
TRBJ2-5,TRBV18,CASSPLYQETQYF
TRBJ2-3,TRBV4-3,CASSQDRPDTQYF
TRBJ1-1,TRBV6-5,CASSPPGGGLNTEAFF
TRBJ2-5,TRBV7-9,CASALKKRGETQYF
TRBJ1-4,TRBV15,CATSREGGQPFF
TRBJ2-1,TRBV5-1,CASSLAGLANEQFF
TRBJ2-1,TRBV29-1,CSVVFQRKYNEQFF